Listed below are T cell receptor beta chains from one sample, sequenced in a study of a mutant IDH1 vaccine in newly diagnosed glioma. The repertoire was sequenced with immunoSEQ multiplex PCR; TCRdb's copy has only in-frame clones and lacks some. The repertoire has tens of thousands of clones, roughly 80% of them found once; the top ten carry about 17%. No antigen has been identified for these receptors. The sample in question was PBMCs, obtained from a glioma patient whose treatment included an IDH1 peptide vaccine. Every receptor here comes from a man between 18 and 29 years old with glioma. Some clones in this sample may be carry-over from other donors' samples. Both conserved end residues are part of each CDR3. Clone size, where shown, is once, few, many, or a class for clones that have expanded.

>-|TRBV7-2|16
CASSHVYKRDTGELFF
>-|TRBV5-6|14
CASSAVQATYEQYF
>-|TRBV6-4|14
CASSEGGGTDTQYF
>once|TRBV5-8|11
CASSLGPKAFF
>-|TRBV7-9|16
CASSLVEIPSTDTQYF
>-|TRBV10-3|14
CAISDRDGTDTQYF
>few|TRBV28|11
CASSRLAFQFF
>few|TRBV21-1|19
CASSKLGRGLTSSYNEQFF
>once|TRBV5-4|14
CASSSETEWETQYF
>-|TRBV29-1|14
CSVVIPGFTDTQYF
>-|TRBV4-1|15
CASSQLQGAGTEAFF
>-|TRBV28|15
CASSLSGVGNTEAFF
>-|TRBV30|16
CAWSVGGHPSTDTQYF
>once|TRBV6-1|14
CASRSGAGMNEQFF
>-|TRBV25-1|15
CASSGGLAGGTEQFF
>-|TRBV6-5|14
CASTRQGANTEAFF
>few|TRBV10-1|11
CARKGNTEAFF
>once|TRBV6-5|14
CASSGGNSGNTIYF
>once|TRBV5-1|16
CASSLDLTGGGTEAFF
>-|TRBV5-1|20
CASSLVWGHVPDPHGGTQYF
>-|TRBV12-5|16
CASGPSIRTKNTEAFF
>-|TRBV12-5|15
CASGEIQRPYNEQFF
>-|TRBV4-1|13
CASRGQVVTEAFF
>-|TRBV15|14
CATGGGARTGELFF
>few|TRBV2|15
CASSDDAEGNTEAFF
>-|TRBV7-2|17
CASSPRQVESSGNTIYF
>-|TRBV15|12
CATSRDYGYGTF
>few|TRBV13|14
CASSAYRENTEAFF
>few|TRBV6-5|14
CASSSEGRGTEAFF
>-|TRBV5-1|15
CASSLRTGGAYGYTF
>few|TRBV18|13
CASSPLGADEQFF
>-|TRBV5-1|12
CASSEYQETQYF
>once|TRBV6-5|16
CASSYDWGDRNQPQHF
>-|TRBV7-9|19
CASSFPSGTGLGTRPEAFF
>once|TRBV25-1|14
CASTGTSGSNEQYF
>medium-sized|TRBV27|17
CASSSLTVSISRSPLHF
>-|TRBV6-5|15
CASSPTGQVNEKLFF
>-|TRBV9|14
CASSLNSDTRAQYF
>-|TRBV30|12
CASSGHTGELFF
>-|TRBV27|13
CASRTGLYSPLHF
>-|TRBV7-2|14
CASSLRGGLTEAFF
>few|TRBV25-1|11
CASDGGYGYTF
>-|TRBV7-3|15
CASSLTGGLNTEAFF
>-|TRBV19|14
CASSWGRGNTEAFF
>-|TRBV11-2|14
CASSLGLNTGELFF
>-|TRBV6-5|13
CASSYSSGVEQYF
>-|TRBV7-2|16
CASSLVSGGARDTQYF
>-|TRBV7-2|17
CASSFRGLAGGYNEQFF
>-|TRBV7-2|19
CASSLARRTGGKGNQPQHF
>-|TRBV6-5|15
CASSSGGLHQDTQYF
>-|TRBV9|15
CASSDGTGRHEKLFF
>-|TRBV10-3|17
CAIRSGTRGGEDYEQYF
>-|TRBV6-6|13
CASGRLAAYEQYF